This T cell receptor (beta chain) stems from a study of cytomegalovirus exposure and HLA in healthy donors. Study-wide points: TCR beta chains numbering some 160 were designated cytomegalovirus-associated. Reported findings show TCR beta sequences accurately forecast HLA-A and HLA-B alleles in most subjects. Other equally common chains were less clonally expanded than HLA-associated TCR beta chains, a later analysis showed.

The CDR3 has 14 residues. Germline V CDR1 and CDR2: MDHEN, SYDVKM. Trimming took 6 bases from V and 6 from J; bases not matched to a gene: 6. This clone was counted only a few times. The antigen is not known. The primer mix had 60 Vbeta and 13 Jbeta primers. Original processing notes: Some 80 million unique TCR beta chains, some 9.9 million shared, were counted in a later analysis. Clones were sequenced by immunoSEQ multiplex PCR, and TCRdb holds only the in-frame ones, with some missing. From that table come the V and J calls and clone size; the DNA was used to work out D and trimming. Found here are about 140,000 clones, 75% to 80% of them singletons; the top ten hold 2%.

The TCR comes from a man between 25 and 39 years old in good health and CMV-seronegative. The chain has TRBV28 and TRBJ1-2; 11 nucleotides line up with TRBD1. Sequenced material: PBMCs. CDR3 nucleotides: TGTGCCAGCAGAAAGTCGGACAGGGGGCATGGCTACACCTTC. Encoded protein: CASRKSDRGHGYTF.